This T cell receptor (beta chain) derives from a study of blood T cell repertoires in COVID-19. Sequencing used immunoSEQ multiplex PCR; TCRdb keeps in-frame clones, though not all of them. The table includes about 200,000 clones, roughly 90% detected once. V dropped 4 bases and J dropped 7; count of bases not matched to a gene: 8. Germline CDR1 reads LNHDA; CDR2 reads SQIVND (reference sequence). This CDR3 is built from 15 residues. Clinical history as reported by participants underpinned cohort assignment. All recovered Cohort 3 donors got two negative PCRs, got clearance, or saw symptom resolution.

This receptor was taken from a woman in her 30s who had recovered from COVID-19. The V gene is TRBV19, the J gene TRBJ1-5; the match to TRBD1 covers 9 bases. What was sequenced was PBMCs or T cells enriched from blood (not recorded which). CDR3 in DNA: TGTGCCAGTAGTAGGGGACAGGGTGGTACGCAGCCCCAGCATTTT. It yields the protein CASSRGQGGTQPQHF.